This T cell receptor beta chain was observed in a study of tumor and adjacent non-tumor tissue in lung cancer. Study conclusions and caveats: Tumor repertoires had a smaller top 100 clone share than normal lung.

This CDR3 contains 16 residues. The germline V gene encodes CDR1 LGHNA and CDR2 YNFKEQ. Trimming pared 4 bases from V and 0 bases from J, leaving 12 bases between. The library came from three nested PCR rounds adapted from ARM-PCR protocols. TCRdb re-derived calls from the multiplex PCR reads in MiXCR, one entry per CDR3 protein. The table has 120,000 or so distinct CDR3 sequences, around three fifths seen once. This clonotype has only a few counts. Antigen: not known. RNA was extracted from bulk tissue without any cell sorting. The specimen sequenced was lung tumor tissue. The genes are TRBV4-2 and TRBJ2-2, with no clear D. This sequence originates from a man under 40 with non-small cell lung cancer. DNA of the CDR3: TGTGCCAGCAGCCCCAACGGGCAGTCGAACACCGGGGAGCTGTTTTTT. Protein product: CASSPNGQSNTGELFF.